The 27 T cell receptor beta chains below were found in one sample sequenced in a study of blood T cell repertoires in COVID-19. The assay was immunoSEQ multiplex PCR, and TCRdb's table has in-frame clones only and misses some. Altogether over 250,000 clones are present, about 89% being singletons, with the ten largest covering approximately 9.4%. Sequenced sample: peripheral blood. Receptor source: a man aged 40-50 years who had recovered from COVID-19.

CDR3 nucleotides: TGTGCCAGCAGCTTTCCCGGGACAGGGCTGAATGAGCAGTTCTTC. This codes for CASSFPGTGLNEQFF. The rearrangement links TRBV5-4 to TRBJ2-1; 9 bases align to TRBD1. The V gene's germline CDR1 is SGHNT and CDR2 YYREEE (reference sequence). The J segment lost 7 bases and the V segment lost 2 bases, leaving 7 bases of the junction unmatched. The CDR3 extends over 15 amino acids.

V is TRBV27 and J is TRBJ2-3; possible D gene TRBD2, 6 bases. CDR3 length: 13 amino acids. V lost 4 bases, J lost 6 bases, and 11 bases lay in between. Per the germline V gene, CDR1 is MNHEY and CDR2 is SMNVEV (reference sequence). The CDR3 DNA sequence: TGTGCCAGCAGTTGGGACTCGGGGGATACGCAGTATTTT. This encodes CASSWDSGDTQYF.

The chain is built from TRBV19 and TRBJ2-7; possible D gene TRBD2, 6 bases. The V gene's germline CDR1 is LNHDA and CDR2 SQIVND (reference sequence). This CDR3 is built from 14 residues. V was clipped by 1 base and J by 0 bases, with 7 bases between them. The CDR3 region is CASSIAGDSYEQYF. The CDR3 nucleotides read TGTGCCAGTAGTATAGCGGGAGACTCCTACGAGCAGTACTTC. Full variable domain (outside the CDR3, taken from reference TRBV19 and TRBJ2-7): DGGITQSPKYLFRKEGQNVTLSCEQNLNHDAMYWYRQDPGQGLRLIYYSQIVNDFQKGDIAEGYSVSREKKESFPLTVTSAQKNPTAFYLCASSIAGDSYEQYFGPGTRLTVT.

The V and J genes are TRBV7-9 and TRBJ1-1, with D possibly matching TRBD1 (5 bases). Trimming removed 8 bases at V and 7 bases at J, with 14 bases between. The CDR3 runs to 12 residues. Per germline, CDR1 SEHNR and CDR2 FQNEAQ (reference sequence). Written as DNA, the CDR3 is TGTGCCAGCTCAGTGGGGGGTCTTGAAGCTTTCTTT. This encodes CASSVGGLEAFF.

The chain recombines TRBV6-2 or TRBV6-3 with TRBJ1-1; the D is unclear. This CDR3 comprises 14 residues. Trimming took off 0 bases at V and 4 bases at J, with 9 bases between the two ends. Germline V gene lookup returns CDR1 MNHEY and CDR2 SVGEGT. CDR3 amino acids: CASSYSGISTEAFF. In DNA, the CDR3 is TGTGCCAGCAGTTACTCCGGGATCAGCACTGAAGCTTTCTTT.

V and J are TRBV30 and TRBJ2-1, with TRBD2 as a possible D gene (6 bases). Trimming took off 6 bases at V and 4 bases at J, with 19 bases between the two ends. Germline CDR1 reads GTSNPN; CDR2 reads SVGIG (reference sequence). This CDR3 has 15 residues. The CDR3 is CACKGGEAGYNEQFF. CDR3 nucleotides: TGTGCCTGCAAAGGTGGGGAGGCGGGGTACAATGAGCAGTTCTTC.

This chain joins TRBV30 and TRBJ1-4, with TRBD1 identical over 7 bases. Germline CDR1 is GTSNPN and CDR2 is SVGIG (reference sequence). The CDR3 runs to 13 residues. After removal of 8 bases from V and 4 bases from J, the junction contained 7 bases not matched to a gene. CDR3 residues: CAHAGQLNEKLFF. CDR3 coding DNA: TGTGCCCATGCGGGACAGCTTAATGAAAAACTGTTTTTT.

The chain has TRBV4-1 and TRBJ2-1; D gene ambiguous. CDR3 length equals 15 residues. Trimming left V 0 bases short and J 4 bases short, with 10 bases between. Germline CDR1 is MGHRA and CDR2 is YSYEKL. CDR3 sequence reads: CASSQDLASYNEQFF. The CDR3 coding sequence is TGCGCCAGCAGCCAAGATCTGGCCAGTTACAATGAGCAGTTCTTC.

As concerns this clone: The sample carries other DNA sequences with the same CDR3. The genes are TRBV11-2 and TRBJ2-3; TRBD2 aligns across 8 bases. The CDR3 spans 14 residues. Per germline, CDR1 SGHAT and CDR2 FQNNGV. The trim removed 5 bases at V and 4 bases at J, leaving 5 bases unmatched. Here the CDR3 reads CASSDGTRPDTQYF. The CDR3 nucleotides are TGTGCCAGCAGCGACGGGACTAGGCCAGATACGCAGTATTTT.

This CDR3 is CASTAGGGGAYETQYF. The DNA for the CDR3 is TGTGCCAGCACCGCTGGGGGCGGGGGGGCCTATGAGACCCAGTACTTC. The V and J genes are TRBV5-6 and TRBJ2-5; 9 bases agree with TRBD2. From germline, CDR1 is SGHDT and CDR2 YYEEEE. Trimming removed 6 bases from V and 5 bases from J; junction bases left unmatched: 14. The CDR3 covers 16 residues.

In this sample, this clone turned up a few times. The V call is TRBV3-1 (or the pseudogene TRBV3-2), the J call TRBJ2-7; D perhaps matches TRBD1 (6 bases). CDR3 length: 14 residues. Germline V gives CDR1 LGHDT, CDR2 YNNKEL (reference sequence). Trimming removed 4 bases from V and 2 bases from J, with 12 bases in between. Here the CDR3 reads CASSLDRPPYEQYF. CDR3 DNA sequence: TGTGCCAGCAGCCTTGACAGGCCCCCCTACGAGCAGTACTTC.

The chain is built from TRBV19 and TRBJ2-7; D is possibly TRBD1 (5 bases). V lost 7 bases to trimming and J lost 0 bases, with 10 bases between them. Germline V lookup: CDR1 LNHDA, CDR2 SQIVND (reference sequence). This CDR3 region has 13 residues. CDR3 sequence (DNA): TGTGCCAGTAAGGAGACAGCCTCCTACGAGCAGTACTTC. The encoded protein is CASKETASYEQYF.

To note about this clone: Relative to the germline gene, one junction end is altered; a read error may explain this. V gene TRBV9 combines with J gene TRBJ2-7; 8 bases align to TRBD2. Per germline, CDR1 SGDLS and CDR2 YYNGEE. The CDR3 is 17 residues long. CDR3 DNA sequence: TGTGCCAGCAACGTAGTCCGTCCGGGGACTAGGCGCTACGAGCAGTACTTC. Protein: CASNVVRPGTRRYEQYF.

The gene calls are TRBV5-1 and TRBJ1-1; D is perhaps TRBD1 (6 bases). Trimming shortened V by 5 bases and J by 5 bases, and 19 bases separated the two germline ends. Germline lookup yields CDR1 SGHRS and CDR2 YFSETQ. The CDR3 has 15 residues. The CDR3 nucleotides are TGCGCCAGCAGTCGAGACAGGACAAGGGGGACTGAAGCTTTCTTT. It codes for CASSRDRTRGTEAFF.

The chain recombines TRBV7-2 with TRBJ2-7, with TRBD1 as a possible D gene (5 bases). Germline CDR1 and CDR2: SGHTA and FQGNSA. The CDR3 is made up of 13 amino acids. Trimming left V 3 bases short and J 5 bases short, with 11 bases between. DNA of the CDR3: TGTGCCAGCAGCTTTGTAGGGGTGGACGAGCAGTACTTC. It specifies CASSFVGVDEQYF.

The CDR3 loop reads CASSFTGSTEAFF. The CDR3 DNA is TGTGCCAGCAGTTTTACAGGTAGCACTGAAGCTTTCTTT. The gene calls are TRBV12-3 or TRBV12-4 and TRBJ1-1; D is possibly TRBD1 (5 bases). V was trimmed by 3 bases and J by 4 bases, leaving 9 bases between them. CDR3 length equals 13 residues.

This chain uses TRBV7-2 with TRBJ1-2, with TRBD1 as a possible D gene (5 bases). CDR3 size: 13 residues. The V and J ends lost 5 bases and 6 bases respectively, with 13 bases between them. Looked up from germline, CDR1 is SGHTA and CDR2 is FQGNSA. The CDR3 protein is CASSLMWGDGYTF. CDR3 DNA: TGTGCCAGCAGCCTCATGTGGGGGGATGGCTACACCTTC.

This chain links TRBV21-1 with TRBJ2-7; the D segment call TRBD1 is taken from the table without a DNA check. TRBV21-1 is assigned pseudogene status. The CDR3 contains 15 residues. CDR3 residues: CASSRGTGGVYEQYF. The CDR3 coding sequence is TGTGCCAGCAGCAGAGGGACAGGGGGGGTGTACGAGCAGTACTTC.

V is TRBV3-1 (or the pseudogene TRBV3-2) and J is TRBJ2-7; TRBD2 might be the D (6 bases). V was shortened by 4 bases and J by 6 bases, with 22 bases between the two germline ends. CDR3 length: 16 amino acids. Per germline, CDR1 LGHDT and CDR2 YNNKEL (reference sequence). The CDR3 DNA reads TGTGCCAGCAGCCTGACGGGCGCTAGCGCCGGGGGCGAGCAGTACTTC. This sequence encodes CASSLTGASAGGEQYF.

This clone was counted a few times. The genes are TRBV9 and TRBJ2-2; TRBD2 is a possible D gene (6 bases). The CDR3 runs to 14 residues. V was trimmed by 4 bases and J by 3 bases, leaving 10 bases between them. Germline V gene data show CDR1 as SGDLS and CDR2 as YYNGEE. CDR3 sequence reads: CASSLREYTGELFF. Written as DNA, the CDR3 is TGTGCCAGCAGCCTCCGGGAGTACACCGGGGAGCTGTTTTTT.

The chain has TRBV7-9 and TRBJ2-3, with 9 bases that match TRBD2. Germline CDR1 and CDR2: SEHNR and FQNEAQ (reference sequence). This CDR3 comprises 15 residues. V was pared by 3 bases and J by 2 bases, with 3 bases of the junction left unmatched. The CDR3 coding sequence is TGTGCCAGCAGCTTGCGGGGGGGCGACACAGATACGCAGTATTTT. Translating gives CASSLRGGDTDTQYF.

The chain links TRBV5-1 to TRBJ2-5; 10 nucleotides align to TRBD2. Germline V gives CDR1 SGHRS, CDR2 YFSETQ. The CDR3 has 16 residues. With V trimmed by 4 bases and J by 6 bases, 12 bases remained unmatched. The CDR3 reads CASSQYGLAAAKTQYF. CDR3 nucleotide sequence: TGCGCCAGCAGCCAGTACGGACTAGCGGCCGCAAAGACCCAGTACTTC. Full variable domain (outside the CDR3, taken from reference TRBV5-1 and TRBJ2-5): KAGVTQTPRYLIKTRGQQVTLSCSPISGHRSVSWYQQTPGQGLQFLFEYFSETQRNKGNFPGRFSGRQFSNSRSEMNVSTLELGDSALYLCASSQYGLAAAKTQYFGPGTRLLVL.

In its sample, this clone was seen once. This rearrangement joins TRBV4-1 to TRBJ2-5; 7 positions match TRBD2. The CDR3 spans 14 residues. The V gene's germline CDR1 is MGHRA and CDR2 YSYEKL. Trimming cost V 5 bases and J 3 bases; bases outside gene matches: 6. The CDR3 is CASSYGTTEETQYF. The CDR3 coding sequence is TGCGCCAGCAGCTACGGGACTACCGAAGAGACCCAGTACTTC.

The J gene is TRBJ2-3, the V gene TRBV5-1; 7 bases line up with TRBD1. CDR1 and CDR2 from the germline V gene are SGHRS and YFSETQ. V was pared by 4 bases and J by 4 bases, with 6 bases of the junction left unmatched. This CDR3 comprises 14 residues. CDR3 in DNA: TGCGCCAGCAGCACGACAGGGAACGCAGATACGCAGTATTTT. The encoded protein is CASSTTGNADTQYF.

The chain uses TRBV9 and TRBJ2-7, with 10 bases fitting TRBD2. The CDR3 extends over 15 amino acids. V shed 4 bases, J shed 5 bases, and the junction held 9 bases outside the gene matches. Per germline, CDR1 SGDLS and CDR2 YYNGEE. The chain's CDR3 is CASSPRSGRTNEQYF. The CDR3 DNA sequence: TGTGCCAGCAGCCCACGTAGCGGGAGGACCAACGAGCAGTACTTC.

The chain combines TRBV29-1 with TRBJ2-4, with TRBD1 identical over 11 bases. The CDR3 contains 14 residues. Germline loops: CDR1 SQVTM, CDR2 ANQGSEA. V lost 6 bases to trimming and J lost 3 bases; unmatched junction nucleotides: 4. The DNA for the CDR3 is TGCAGCGTGCGGGACAGGGGGGGCAAAAACATTCAGTACTTC. It encodes CSVRDRGGKNIQYF.

The CDR3 DNA reads TGTGCCAGCAGCCCCTTTAGCGAGCAGTACTTC. The encoded protein is CASSPFSEQYF. The chain links TRBV7-2 to TRBJ2-7; D unclear. The germline V gene has CDR1 SGHTA and CDR2 FQGNSA. This CDR3 comprises 11 residues. V lost 5 bases to trimming and J lost 6 bases, with 8 bases between them.